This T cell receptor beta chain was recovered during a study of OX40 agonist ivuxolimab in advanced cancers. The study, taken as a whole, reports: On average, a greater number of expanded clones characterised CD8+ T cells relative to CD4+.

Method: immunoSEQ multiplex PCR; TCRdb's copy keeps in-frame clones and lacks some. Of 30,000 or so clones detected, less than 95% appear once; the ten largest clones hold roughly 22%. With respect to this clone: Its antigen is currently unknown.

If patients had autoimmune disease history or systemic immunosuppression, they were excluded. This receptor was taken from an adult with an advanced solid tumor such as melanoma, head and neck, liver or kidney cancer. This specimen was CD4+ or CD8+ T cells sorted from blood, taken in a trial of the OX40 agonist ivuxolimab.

For the CDR3, the DNA is TGTGCCAGCAGTTTATCACGGGGAGCCTACGAGCAGTACTTC. As protein: CASSLSRGAYEQYF. The chain links TRBV27 to TRBJ2-7; tentative D call: TRBD2 (5 bases). The CDR3 consists of 14 residues. Germline CDR1 and CDR2: MNHEY and SMNVEV (reference sequence). Trimming took 0 bases from V and 2 from J, leaving 8 bases between them.